This T cell receptor (beta chain) was obtained from a study of spatial heterogeneity in lung cancer. Regarding the study as a whole: At resection, ubiquitous expanded tumor TCRs appeared in blood more than at follow-up.

Noted time point: sample taken at primary tumor resection. Extraction of whole RNA from tumor, nontumor lung or frozen PBMC preceded unsorted sequencing. This clonotype was found many times. Its antigen is as yet unknown. TCRdb itself ran the 5' RACE reads through MiXCR, one entry per CDR3 protein. This table holds 40,000 to 55,000 distinct CDR3 sequences, roughly an eighth found once. This CDR3 contains 14 residues. CDR1 is SQVTM and CDR2 is ANQGSEA in the germline V gene. The ends lost 4 bases at V and 1 base at J; junction bases unmatched: 4. The TCR comes from a male donor with early-stage non-small cell lung cancer. The genes are TRBV29-1 and TRBJ2-5; 9 nucleotides align to TRBD2. The sample in question was PBMCs, obtained at surgery. The CDR3 region is CSVAGGGGQETQYF. The CDR3 DNA follows: TGCAGCGTTGCCGGCGGGGGGGGCCAAGAGACCCAGTACTTC.